This entry describes one T cell receptor beta chain. Sequencing was performed with immunoSEQ multiplex PCR; in TCRdb, only in-frame clones are kept and a portion is missing. This sample has 150,000 to 200,000 clones, with 90% to 95% found just once. Germline V CDR1 and CDR2: SNHLY, FYNNEI. Trimming cost V 2 bases and J 0 bases, with 11 bases left between them. CDR3 length: 15 residues. The data were taken from a study of control samples from healthy donors and cancer patients. J is TRBJ2-7 and V is TRBV2, with D hard to call. The origin of this receptor is a woman between 18 and 30 years old in good health. The sequenced sample consisted of blood. CDR3 nucleotides: TGTGCCAGCAGTGAATTTCGGCAGAGCTCCTACGAGCAGTACTTC. Translation: CASSEFRQSSYEQYF.